This T cell receptor (beta chain) was identified during a study of cytomegalovirus exposure and HLA in healthy donors. Assay: immunoSEQ multiplex PCR; the TCRdb copy retains only in-frame clones and omits some. The sample lists nearly 200,000 clones, roughly 82% seen once, with 10% to 15% in the top ten. Germline lookup yields CDR1 SGHRS and CDR2 YFSETQ. Germline trimming cut 4 bases from V and 8 bases from J; bases unmatched to any gene: 17. The length of the CDR3 is 17 residues. Study findings and constraints: The study listed approximately 170 cytomegalovirus-associated TCR beta chains. The classifier reportedly diagnosed cytomegalovirus status with high specificity and sensitivity. Subsequent analysis showed first-cohort TCR clusters tending to co-occur in some 110 validation repertoires.

Notes on this clone: Its antigen is unknown.

The receptor comes from a woman in her 30s in good health and CMV-seropositive. The chain couples TRBV5-1 to TRBJ2-1; 8 bases match TRBD2. The sample consisted of PBMCs. The CDR3 bases are TGCGCCAGCAGCGGGTTCCGTGGCGCGGGAGGAGGAGATGAGCAGTTCTTC. Its protein is CASSGFRGAGGGDEQFF.